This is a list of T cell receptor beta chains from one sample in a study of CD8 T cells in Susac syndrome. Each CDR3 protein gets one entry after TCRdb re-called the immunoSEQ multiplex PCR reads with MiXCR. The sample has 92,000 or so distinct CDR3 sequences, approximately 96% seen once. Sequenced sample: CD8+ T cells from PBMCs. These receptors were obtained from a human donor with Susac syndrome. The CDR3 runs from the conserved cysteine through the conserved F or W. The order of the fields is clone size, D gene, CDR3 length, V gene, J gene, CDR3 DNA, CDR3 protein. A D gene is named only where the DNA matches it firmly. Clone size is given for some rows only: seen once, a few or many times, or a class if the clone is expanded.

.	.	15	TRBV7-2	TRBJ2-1	TGTGCCAGCAGCTTATCCCTATTTCCATACAATGAGCAGTTCTTC	CASSLSLFPYNEQFF
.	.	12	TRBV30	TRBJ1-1	TGTGCCTGGAGTGTAACGCACACTGAAGCTTTCTTT	CAWSVTHTEAFF
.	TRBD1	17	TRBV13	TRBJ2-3	TGTGCCAGCAGCCCAGAGACAGGGGATGAAGGCACAGATACGCAGTATTTT	CASSPETGDEGTDTQYF
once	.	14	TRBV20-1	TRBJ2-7	TGCAGTGCTACTAAAGACAGGTTCTCCTACGAGCAGTACTTC	CSATKDRFSYEQYF
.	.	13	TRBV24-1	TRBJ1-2	TGTGCCACCAGTGACGGATCAGGGTATGGCTACACCTTC	CATSDGSGYGYTF
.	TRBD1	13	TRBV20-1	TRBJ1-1	TGCAGTGCACCGGGACAGATAAACACTGAAGCTTTCTTT	CSAPGQINTEAFF
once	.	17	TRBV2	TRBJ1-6	TGTGCCTCCCAAGAAGGGATTTATTACTCCTATAATTCACCCCTCCACTTT	CASQEGIYYSYNSPLHF
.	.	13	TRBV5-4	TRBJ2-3	TGTGCCAGCAGCTTGACTAGTGCAGATACGCAGTATTTT	CASSLTSADTQYF
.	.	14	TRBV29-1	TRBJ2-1	TGCAGCGTTGAGCCCAGGGAAGTCCACAATGAGCAGTTCTTC	CSVEPREVHNEQFF
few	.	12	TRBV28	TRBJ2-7	TGTGCCAGCAGTTTAACAGGTTACGAGCAGTACTTC	CASSLTGYEQYF
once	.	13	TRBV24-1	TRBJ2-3	TGTGCCACCAGTGAGGACTTCACAGATACGCAGTATTTT	CATSEDFTDTQYF
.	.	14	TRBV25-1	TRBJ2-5	TGTGCCAGCAGTGAATTTCGGGGCCAAGAGACCCAGTACTTC	CASSEFRGQETQYF
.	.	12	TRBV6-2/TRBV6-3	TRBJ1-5	TGTGCCAGCAGTTACTCAAAGGGGCCCCAGCATTTT	CASSYSKGPQHF
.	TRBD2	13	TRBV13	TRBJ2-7	TGTGCCAGCAGCTTAGATCCAGGGAGGGAAAAGGACTTC	CASSLDPGREKDF
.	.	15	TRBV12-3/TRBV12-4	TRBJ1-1	TGTGCCAGCAGTTTTAGCGGGGCTGAGAACACTGAAGCTTTCTTT	CASSFSGAENTEAFF
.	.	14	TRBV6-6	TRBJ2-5	TGTGCCAGCAGTGGTAACAGAGATCAAGAGACCCAGTACTTC	CASSGNRDQETQYF
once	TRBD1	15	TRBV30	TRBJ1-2	TGTGCCTGGAGTCTAGAGGGGACAGGCCGCTATGGCTACACCTTC	CAWSLEGTGRYGYTF
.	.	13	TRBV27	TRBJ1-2	TGTGCCAGCAGCCAACAGGGAAACTATGGCTACACCTTC	CASSQQGNYGYTF
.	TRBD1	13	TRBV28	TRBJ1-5	TGTGCCAGCAGTTCCCCCACAGGGGGACCCCAGCATTTT	CASSSPTGGPQHF
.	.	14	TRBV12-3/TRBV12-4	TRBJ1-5	TGTGCCAGCAATCCCGGTGGACAGTCTCAGCCCCAGCATTTT	CASNPGGQSQPQHF
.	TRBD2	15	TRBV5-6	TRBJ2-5	TGTGCCAGCAGCCGCGGGGGAGCCCCGCAAGAGACCCAGTACTTC	CASSRGGAPQETQYF
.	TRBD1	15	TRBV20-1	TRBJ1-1	TGCAGTGCTCCTCGGGACAGGGGGGGATGGACTGAAGCTTTCTTT	CSAPRDRGGWTEAFF
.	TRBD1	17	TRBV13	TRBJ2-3	TGTGCCAGCAGCTCGGCCCGGGACAGGGGACGCACAGATACGCAGTATTTT	CASSSARDRGRTDTQYF
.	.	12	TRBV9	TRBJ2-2	TGTGCCAGCAGCGTATTATCCGGGGAGCTGTTTTTT	CASSVLSGELFF
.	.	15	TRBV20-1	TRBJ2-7	TGCAGTGCTAGTGATTCAGGCTCCCCAATCTACGAGCAGTACTTC	CSASDSGSPIYEQYF
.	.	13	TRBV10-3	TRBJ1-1	TGTGCCATCAGTGCCGACTCGAACACTGAAGCTTTCTTT	CAISADSNTEAFF
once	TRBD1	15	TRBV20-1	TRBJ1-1	TGCAGTGCTAGAAAACCGGGACAGATGAACACTGAAGCTTTCTTT	CSARKPGQMNTEAFF
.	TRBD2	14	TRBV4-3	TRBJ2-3	TGCGCCAGCAGCCCCGGGGGGTTCGCAGATACGCAGTATTTT	CASSPGGFADTQYF
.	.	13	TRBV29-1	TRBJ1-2	TGCAGCGTTTCCCAACCGGGAAACTATGGCTACACCTTC	CSVSQPGNYGYTF
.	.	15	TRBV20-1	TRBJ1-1	TGCAGTGCTAGAGATCTAGCCGGGATGAACACTGAAGCTTTCTTT	CSARDLAGMNTEAFF
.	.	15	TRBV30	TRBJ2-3	TGTGCCTGGGGGCCGGGACCTACCTTCGGGGATACGCAGTATTTT	CAWGPGPTFGDTQYF